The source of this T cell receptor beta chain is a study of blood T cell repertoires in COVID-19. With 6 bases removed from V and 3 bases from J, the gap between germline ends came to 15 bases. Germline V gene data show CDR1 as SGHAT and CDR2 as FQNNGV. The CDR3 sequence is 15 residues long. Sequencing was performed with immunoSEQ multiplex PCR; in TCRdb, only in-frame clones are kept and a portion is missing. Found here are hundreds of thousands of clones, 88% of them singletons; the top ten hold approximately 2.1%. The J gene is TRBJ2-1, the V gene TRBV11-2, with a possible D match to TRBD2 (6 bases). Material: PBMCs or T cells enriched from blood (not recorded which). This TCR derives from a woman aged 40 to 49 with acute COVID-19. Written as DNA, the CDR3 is TGTGCCAGCAGACAAACTAGCCCGGGCTACAATGAGCAGTTCTTC. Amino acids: CASRQTSPGYNEQFF.